This TCR beta chain is from a study of blood T cell repertoires in COVID-19. Study-level background: The study drew acute and convalescent COVID-19 samples from the United States, Italy and Spain. In each case, the material was cDNA or gDNA derived from T cells, B-cell-depleted T cells, or PBMCs.

Per the study methods: Cell counts per sample came from amplifying reference gene primers. Sequenced by immunoSEQ multiplex PCR; TCRdb stores in-frame clones only, minus some. Clone size and the V and J calls come from that table; the DNA yielded D and trimming. The repertoire holds 35,000 to 55,000 clones, with about nine tenths as singletons. This CDR3 spans 16 amino acids. Germline trimming cut 4 bases from V and 2 bases from J; bases unmatched to any gene: 10. The germline V gene encodes CDR1 SGHNT and CDR2 YYREEE (reference sequence). This receptor was taken from a human donor in a cohort sampled during active COVID-19. The sequenced sample was peripheral blood. The chain joins TRBV5-4 to TRBJ2-7; 9 bases fit TRBD2. In nucleotides, the CDR3 is TGTGCCAGCAGCCCCTACGTGACTAGCGGTACCTACGAGCAGTACTTC. Translated: CASSPYVTSGTYEQYF.